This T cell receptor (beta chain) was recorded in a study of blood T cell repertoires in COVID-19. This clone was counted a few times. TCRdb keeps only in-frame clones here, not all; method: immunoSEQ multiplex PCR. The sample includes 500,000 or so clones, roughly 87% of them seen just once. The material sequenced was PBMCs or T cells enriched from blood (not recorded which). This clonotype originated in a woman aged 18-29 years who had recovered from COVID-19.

CDR3 sequence reads: CASSHGLVGYNEQFF. In nucleotides, the CDR3 is TGCGCCAGCAGCCACGGACTAGTTGGGTACAATGAGCAGTTCTTC. This chain joins TRBV5-1 and TRBJ2-1; 7 bases are a match to TRBD2. V shed 4 bases and J 4 bases; nucleotides not matched to a gene: 8. CDR1 and CDR2 from the germline V gene are SGHRS and YFSETQ. The CDR3 is 15 amino acids.